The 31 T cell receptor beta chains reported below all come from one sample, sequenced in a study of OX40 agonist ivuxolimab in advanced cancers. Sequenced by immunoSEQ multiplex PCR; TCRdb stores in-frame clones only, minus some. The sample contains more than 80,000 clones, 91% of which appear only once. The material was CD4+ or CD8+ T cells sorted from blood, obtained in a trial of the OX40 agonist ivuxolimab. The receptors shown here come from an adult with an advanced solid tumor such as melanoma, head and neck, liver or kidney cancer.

The CDR3 reads CASSRRTSGGIYNEQFF. The CDR3 DNA sequence: TGTGCCAGCAGCAGGCGGACTAGCGGGGGGATCTACAATGAGCAGTTCTTC. The chain joins TRBV5-6 to TRBJ2-1; 14 nucleotides match TRBD2. The germline CDR1 and CDR2 sequences are SGHDT and YYEEEE. With V trimmed by 4 bases and J by 3 bases, 6 bases remained unmatched. The CDR3 extends over 17 amino acids.

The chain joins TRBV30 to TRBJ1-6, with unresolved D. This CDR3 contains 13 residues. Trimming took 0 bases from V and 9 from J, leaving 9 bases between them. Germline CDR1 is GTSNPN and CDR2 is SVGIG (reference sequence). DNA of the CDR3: TGTGCCTGGAGTGTCCTCGTCACTTCACCCCTCCACTTT. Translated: CAWSVLVTSPLHF.

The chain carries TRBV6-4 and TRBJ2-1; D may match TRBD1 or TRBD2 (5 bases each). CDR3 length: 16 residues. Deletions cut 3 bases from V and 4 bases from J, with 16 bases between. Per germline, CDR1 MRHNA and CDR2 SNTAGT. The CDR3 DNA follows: TGTGCCAGCAGTGAGGAGACCACTTGGGGGTACAATGAGCAGTTCTTC. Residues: CASSEETTWGYNEQFF.

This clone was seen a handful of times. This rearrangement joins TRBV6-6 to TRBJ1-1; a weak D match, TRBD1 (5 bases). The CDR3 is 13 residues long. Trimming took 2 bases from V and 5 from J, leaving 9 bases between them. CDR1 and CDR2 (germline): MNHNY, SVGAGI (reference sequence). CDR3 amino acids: CASSYGAGTEAFF. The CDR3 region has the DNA TGTGCCAGCAGTTACGGGGCGGGAACTGAAGCTTTCTTT.

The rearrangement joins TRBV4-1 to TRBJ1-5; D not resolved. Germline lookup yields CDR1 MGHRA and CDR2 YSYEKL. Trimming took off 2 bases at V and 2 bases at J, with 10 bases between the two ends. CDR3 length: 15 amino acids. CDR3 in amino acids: CASSQPGGRNQPQHF. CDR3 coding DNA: TGCGCCAGCAGCCAACCAGGAGGTCGCAATCAGCCCCAGCATTTT.

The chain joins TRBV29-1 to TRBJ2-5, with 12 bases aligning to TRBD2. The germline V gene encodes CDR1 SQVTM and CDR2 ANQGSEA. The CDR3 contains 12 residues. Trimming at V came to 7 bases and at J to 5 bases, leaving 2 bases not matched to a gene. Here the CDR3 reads CSGTSGVETQYF. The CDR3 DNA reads TGCAGCGGGACTAGCGGGGTCGAGACCCAGTACTTC. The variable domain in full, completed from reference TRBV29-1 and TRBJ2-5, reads SAVISQKPSRDICQRGTSLTIQCQVDSQVTMMFWYRQQPGQSLTLIATANQGSEATYESGFVIDKFPISRPNLTFSTLTVSNMSPEDSSIYLCSGTSGVETQYFGPGTRLLVL.

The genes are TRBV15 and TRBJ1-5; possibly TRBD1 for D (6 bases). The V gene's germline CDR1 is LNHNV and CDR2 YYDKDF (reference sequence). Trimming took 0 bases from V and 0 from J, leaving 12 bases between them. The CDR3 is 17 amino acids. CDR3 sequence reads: CATSRDGGSYSNQPQHF. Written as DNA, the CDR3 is TGTGCCACCAGCAGAGATGGGGGCAGCTATAGCAATCAGCCCCAGCATTTT.

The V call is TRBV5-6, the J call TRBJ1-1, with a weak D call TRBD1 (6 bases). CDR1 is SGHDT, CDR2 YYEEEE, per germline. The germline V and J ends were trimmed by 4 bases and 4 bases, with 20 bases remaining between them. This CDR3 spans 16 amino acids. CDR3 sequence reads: CASSQVGQGWGTEAFF. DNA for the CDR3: TGTGCCAGCAGCCAAGTAGGCCAGGGGTGGGGCACTGAAGCTTTCTTT.

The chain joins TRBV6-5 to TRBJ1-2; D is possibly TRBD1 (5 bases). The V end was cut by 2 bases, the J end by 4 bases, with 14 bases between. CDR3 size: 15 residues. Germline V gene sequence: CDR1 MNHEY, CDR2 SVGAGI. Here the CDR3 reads CASSYGGERFYGYTF. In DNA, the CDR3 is TGTGCCAGCAGTTACGGAGGGGAGCGATTCTATGGCTACACCTTC.

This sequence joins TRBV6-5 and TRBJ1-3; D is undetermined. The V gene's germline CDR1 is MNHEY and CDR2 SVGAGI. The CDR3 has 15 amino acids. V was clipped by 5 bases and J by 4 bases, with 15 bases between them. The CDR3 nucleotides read TGTGCCAGCAGTCCGAACATCGGTGTGGGAAACACCATATATTTT. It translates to CASSPNIGVGNTIYF.

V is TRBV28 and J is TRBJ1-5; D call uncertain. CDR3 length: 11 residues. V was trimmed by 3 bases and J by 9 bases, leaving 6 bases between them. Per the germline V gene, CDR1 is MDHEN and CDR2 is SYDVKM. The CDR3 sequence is CASSFVWPQHF. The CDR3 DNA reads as TGTGCCAGCAGTTTCGTTTGGCCCCAGCATTTT.

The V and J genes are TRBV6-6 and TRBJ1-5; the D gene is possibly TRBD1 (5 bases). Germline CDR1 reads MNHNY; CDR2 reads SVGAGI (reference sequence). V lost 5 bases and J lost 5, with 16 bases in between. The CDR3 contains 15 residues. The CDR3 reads CASSPSQGAHQPQHF. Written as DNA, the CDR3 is TGTGCCAGCAGTCCCAGCCAGGGTGCTCATCAGCCCCAGCATTTT.

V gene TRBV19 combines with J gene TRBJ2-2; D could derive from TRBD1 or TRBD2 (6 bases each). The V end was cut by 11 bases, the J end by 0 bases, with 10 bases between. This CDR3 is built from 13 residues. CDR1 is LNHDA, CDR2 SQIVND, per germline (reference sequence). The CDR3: CAAGGPNTGELFF. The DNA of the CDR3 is TGTGCCGCCGGGGGCCCGAACACCGGGGAGCTGTTTTTT. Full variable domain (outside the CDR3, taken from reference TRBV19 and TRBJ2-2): DGGITQSPKYLFRKEGQNVTLSCEQNLNHDAMYWYRQDPGQGLRLIYYSQIVNDFQKGDIAEGYSVSREKKESFPLTVTSAQKNPTAFYLCAAGGPNTGELFFGEGSRLTVL.

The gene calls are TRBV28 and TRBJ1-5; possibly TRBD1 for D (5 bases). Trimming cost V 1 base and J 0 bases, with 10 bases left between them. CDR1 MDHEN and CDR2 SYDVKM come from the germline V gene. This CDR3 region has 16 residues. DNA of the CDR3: TGTGCCAGCAGTTTATCGTGGCAGGGTAGCAATCAGCCCCAGCATTTT. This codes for CASSLSWQGSNQPQHF.

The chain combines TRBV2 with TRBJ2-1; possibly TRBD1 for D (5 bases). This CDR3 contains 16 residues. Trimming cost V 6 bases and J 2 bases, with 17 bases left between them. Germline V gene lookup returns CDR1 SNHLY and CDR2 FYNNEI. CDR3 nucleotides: TGTGCCAGCAGGGCGACAGTTGCAAGGGCCTACAATGAGCAGTTCTTC. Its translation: CASRATVARAYNEQFF.

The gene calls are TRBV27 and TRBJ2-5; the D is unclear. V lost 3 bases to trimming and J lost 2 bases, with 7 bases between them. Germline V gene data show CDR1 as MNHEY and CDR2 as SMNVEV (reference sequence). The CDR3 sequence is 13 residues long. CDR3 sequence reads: CASSLIGQETQYF. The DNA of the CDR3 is TGTGCCAGCAGTTTGATCGGGCAAGAGACCCAGTACTTC.

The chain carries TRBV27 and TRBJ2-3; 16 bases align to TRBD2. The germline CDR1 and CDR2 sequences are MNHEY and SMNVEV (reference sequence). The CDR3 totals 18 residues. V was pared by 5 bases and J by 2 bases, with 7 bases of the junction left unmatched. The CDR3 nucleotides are TGTGCCAGCAGTAGAGAGGGACTAGCGGGGGGGCTCACAGATACGCAGTATTTT. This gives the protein CASSREGLAGGLTDTQYF.

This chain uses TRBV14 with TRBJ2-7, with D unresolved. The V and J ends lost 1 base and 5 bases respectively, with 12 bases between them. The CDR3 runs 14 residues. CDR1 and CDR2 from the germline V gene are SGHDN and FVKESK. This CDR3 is CASSQVELGDEQYV. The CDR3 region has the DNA TGTGCCAGCAGCCAAGTGGAGTTAGGTGACGAGCAGTACGTC.

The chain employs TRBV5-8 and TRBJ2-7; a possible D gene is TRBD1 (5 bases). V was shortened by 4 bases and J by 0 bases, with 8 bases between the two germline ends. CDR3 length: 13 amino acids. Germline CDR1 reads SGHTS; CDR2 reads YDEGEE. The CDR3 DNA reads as TGTGCCAGCAGCCACGACAGCTCCTACGAGCAGTACTTC. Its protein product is CASSHDSSYEQYF.

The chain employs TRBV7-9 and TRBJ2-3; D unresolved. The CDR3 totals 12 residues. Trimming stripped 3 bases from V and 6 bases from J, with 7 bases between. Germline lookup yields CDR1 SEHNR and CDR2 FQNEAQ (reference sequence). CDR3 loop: CASSLSADTQYF. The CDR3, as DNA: TGTGCCAGCAGCTTGTCGGCGGATACGCAGTATTTT.

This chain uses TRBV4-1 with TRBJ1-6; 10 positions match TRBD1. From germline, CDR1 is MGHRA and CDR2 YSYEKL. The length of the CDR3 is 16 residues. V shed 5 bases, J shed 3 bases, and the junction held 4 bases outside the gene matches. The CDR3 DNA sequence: TGCGCCAGCAGCAACGGACAGGGGGTCTATAATTCACCCCTCCACTTT. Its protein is CASSNGQGVYNSPLHF.

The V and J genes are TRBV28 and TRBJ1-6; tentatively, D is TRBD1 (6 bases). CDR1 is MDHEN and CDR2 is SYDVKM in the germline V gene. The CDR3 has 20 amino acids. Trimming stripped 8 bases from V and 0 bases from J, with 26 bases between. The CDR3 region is CASDVGGGPLISSYNSPLHF. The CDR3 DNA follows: TGTGCCAGCGATGTGGGAGGGGGACCCCTAATAAGCTCCTATAATTCACCCCTCCACTTT.

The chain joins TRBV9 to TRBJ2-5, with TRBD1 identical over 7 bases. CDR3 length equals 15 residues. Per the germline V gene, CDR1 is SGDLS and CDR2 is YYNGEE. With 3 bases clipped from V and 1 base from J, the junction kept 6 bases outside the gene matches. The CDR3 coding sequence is TGTGCCAGCAGCGACCACGGGACAGTCCAAGAGACCCAGTACTTC. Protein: CASSDHGTVQETQYF.

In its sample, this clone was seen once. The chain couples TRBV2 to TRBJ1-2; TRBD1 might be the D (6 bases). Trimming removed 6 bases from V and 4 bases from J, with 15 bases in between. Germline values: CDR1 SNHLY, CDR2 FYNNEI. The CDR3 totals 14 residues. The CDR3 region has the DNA TGTGCCAGCAGGGTAGGACAGTTTGGCTATGGCTACACCTTC. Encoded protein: CASRVGQFGYGYTF.

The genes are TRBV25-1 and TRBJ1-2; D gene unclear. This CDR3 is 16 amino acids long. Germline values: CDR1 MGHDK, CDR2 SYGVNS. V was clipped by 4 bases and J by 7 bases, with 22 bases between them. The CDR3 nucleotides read TGTGCCAGCAGTGCCCGAGGTACAGATAGAAGAGGTGGCTACACCTTC. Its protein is CASSARGTDRRGGYTF.

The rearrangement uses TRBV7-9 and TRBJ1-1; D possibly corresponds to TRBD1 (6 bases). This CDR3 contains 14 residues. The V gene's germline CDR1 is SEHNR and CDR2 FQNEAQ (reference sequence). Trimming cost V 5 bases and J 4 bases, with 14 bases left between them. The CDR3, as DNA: TGTGCCAGCAGCCGAACAGGGTCCGGCACTGAAGCTTTCTTT. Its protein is CASSRTGSGTEAFF.

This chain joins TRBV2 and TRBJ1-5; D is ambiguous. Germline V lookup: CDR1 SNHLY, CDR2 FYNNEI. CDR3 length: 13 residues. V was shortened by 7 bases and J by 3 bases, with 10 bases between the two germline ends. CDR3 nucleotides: TGTGCCAGCAAATACACCACCAATCAGCCCCAGCATTTT. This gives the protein CASKYTTNQPQHF.

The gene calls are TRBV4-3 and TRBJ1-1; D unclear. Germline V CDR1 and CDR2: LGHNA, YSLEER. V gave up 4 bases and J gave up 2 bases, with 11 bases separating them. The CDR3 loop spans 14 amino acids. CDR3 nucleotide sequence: TGCGCCAGCAGCCTCTCGGATAGAAACACTGAAGCTTTCTTT. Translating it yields CASSLSDRNTEAFF.

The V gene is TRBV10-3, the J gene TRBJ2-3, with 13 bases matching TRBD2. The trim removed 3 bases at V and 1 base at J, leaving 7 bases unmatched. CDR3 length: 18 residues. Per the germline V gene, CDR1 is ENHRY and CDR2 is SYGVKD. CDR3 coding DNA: TGTGCCATCAGTGAAACTAGCGGGGGGGCCACCCGCACAGATACGCAGTATTTT. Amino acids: CAISETSGGATRTDTQYF.

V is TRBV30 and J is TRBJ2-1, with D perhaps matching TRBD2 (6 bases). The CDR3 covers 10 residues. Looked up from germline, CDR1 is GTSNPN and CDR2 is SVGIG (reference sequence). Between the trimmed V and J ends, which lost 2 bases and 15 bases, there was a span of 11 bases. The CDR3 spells CAWSFGGLFF. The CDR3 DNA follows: TGTGCCTGGAGTTTCGGGGGTCTGTTCTTC.

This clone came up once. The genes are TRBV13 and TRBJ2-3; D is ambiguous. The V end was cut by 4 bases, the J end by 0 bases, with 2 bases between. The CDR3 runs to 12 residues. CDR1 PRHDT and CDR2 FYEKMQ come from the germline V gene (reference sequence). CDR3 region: CASSSSTDTQYF. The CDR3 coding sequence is TGTGCCAGCAGCTCTAGCACAGATACGCAGTATTTT.